A single sample gave rise to the 12 T cell receptor beta chains below, sequenced in a study of T cells in Graves' hyperthyroidism and ophthalmopathy. There were TCR beta CDR3 regions amplified from RNA transcripts. RT-PCR in the first round (using the HTBI primer set) targeted the TCR CDR3. TCRdb re-analysed the multiplex PCR reads in MiXCR, keeping a single row per CDR3 protein. The table shows around 390,000 distinct CDR3 sequences, with roughly 14% occurring only once. Sequencing input: blood. Receptors were obtained from a woman younger than 45 with Graves' ophthalmopathy.

This chain uses TRBV3-1 with TRBJ2-5; 8 bases align to TRBD1. Germline CDR1 is LGHDT and CDR2 is YNNKEL (reference sequence). V lost 6 bases and J lost 3; bases outside the gene matches: 6. This CDR3 has 14 amino acids. The CDR3 loop reads CASRPGQDKETQYF. The CDR3 DNA follows: TGTGCCAGCAGACCGGGACAGGATAAAGAGACCCAGTACTTC.

A remark on this clonotype: Given a much more abundant clone one base away, this may be a read error. The V call is TRBV27, the J call TRBJ2-7; D is possibly TRBD1 or TRBD2 (6 bases each). From germline, CDR1 is MNHEY and CDR2 SMNVEV (reference sequence). The CDR3 is 19 residues long. The V and J ends lost 3 bases and 2 bases respectively, with 26 bases between them. The DNA of the CDR3 is TGTGCCAGCAGTTTGGTTTCGGAGTTCGGTCTGGAGGGGGCCTACGAGCAGTACTTC. It yields the protein CASSLVSEFGLEGAYEQYF.

The V call is TRBV20-1, the J call TRBJ2-6, with no clear D. Germline lookup yields CDR1 DFQATT and CDR2 SNEGSKA (reference sequence). The CDR3 has 15 amino acids. Between the trimmed V and J ends, which lost 3 bases and 0 bases, there was a span of 9 bases. As DNA, the CDR3 is TGCAGTGCTAGGGTTCCCAGCTCTGGGGCCAACGTCCTGACTTTC. It yields the protein CSARVPSSGANVLTF.

The sample holds many counts of this clonotype. The rearrangement joins TRBV28 to TRBJ1-1, with D uncertain. CDR1 is MDHEN and CDR2 is SYDVKM in the germline V gene. This CDR3 has 16 residues. V was pared by 5 bases and J by 6 bases, with 22 bases between. The CDR3 DNA reads TGTGCCAGCAGTCACCCTCGTCAGATCGGCACTCCTGAAGCTTTCTTT. As protein: CASSHPRQIGTPEAFF. Full variable domain (rest looked up from reference TRBV28 and TRBJ1-1): DVKVTQSSRYLVKRTGEKVFLECVQDMDHENMFWYRQDPGLGLRLIYFSYDVKMKEKGDIPEGYSVSREKKERFSLILESASTNQTSMYLCASSHPRQIGTPEAFFGQGTRLTVV.

This clonotype was recorded many times. V gene TRBV12-3 or TRBV12-4 combines with J gene TRBJ1-4; 8 nucleotides align to TRBD1. The CDR3 is made up of 18 amino acids. Trimming removed 8 bases from V and 0 bases from J; junction bases left unmatched: 14. The CDR3 DNA reads TGTGCCAGCTCCCCGGGACAGGACGTATTCTCAACTAATGAAAAACTGTTTTTT. It encodes CASSPGQDVFSTNEKLFF.

This clonotype was picked up many times. This rearrangement joins TRBV3-1 to TRBJ2-7; no reliable D call. The CDR3 extends over 12 amino acids. Between the trimmed V and J ends, which lost 0 bases and 4 bases, there was a span of 4 bases. Germline loops: CDR1 LGHDT, CDR2 YNNKEL (reference sequence). The CDR3: CASSQDGYEQYF. The CDR3 bases are TGTGCCAGCAGCCAAGATGGATACGAGCAGTACTTC.

This clonotype was detected many times. The chain employs TRBV28 and TRBJ1-1; D is unclear. The germline CDR1 and CDR2 sequences are MDHEN and SYDVKM. V was pared by 2 bases and J by 2 bases, with 12 bases between. CDR3 size: 15 residues. Here the CDR3 reads CASSLEGGPNTEAFF. The CDR3, as DNA: TGTGCCAGCAGTTTAGAGGGCGGACCAAACACTGAAGCTTTCTTT.

This clonotype appeared many times. The rearrangement links TRBV6-1 to TRBJ2-1, with TRBD2 identical over 12 bases. Looked up from germline, CDR1 is MNHNS and CDR2 is SASEGT. With 7 bases clipped from V and 4 bases from J, the junction kept 2 bases outside the gene matches. The length of the CDR3 is 14 residues. CDR3 nucleotides: TGTGCCAGCAAAACTAGCGGGGGGTACAATGAGCAGTTCTTC. Translation: CASKTSGGYNEQFF.

This clonotype has at least ten counts. V gene TRBV2 combines with J gene TRBJ1-4; weak D call: TRBD1 (5 bases). V was pared by 3 bases and J by 8 bases, with 16 bases between. Germline CDR1 and CDR2: SNHLY and FYNNEI. The CDR3 extends over 15 amino acids. For the CDR3, the DNA is TGTGCCAGCAGTGATGGACGACAGATCAGGGAAAAACTGTTTTTT. Translating gives CASSDGRQIREKLFF. Complete variable domain (other parts from reference TRBV2 and TRBJ1-4): EPEVTQTPSHQVTQMGQEVILRCVPISNHLYFYWYRQILGQKVEFLVSFYNNEISEKSEIFDDQFSVERPDGSNFTLKIRSTKLEDSAMYFCASSDGRQIREKLFFGSGTQLSVL.

For this clonotype: This may stem from a read error, because a much larger clone lies one nucleotide away. The chain couples TRBV13 to TRBJ2-1; 9 bases map to TRBD2. The J call is uncertain, as TRBJ2-7 better fits the DNA end. The CDR3 loop spans 19 amino acids. Germline loops: CDR1 PRHDT, CDR2 FYEKMQ (reference sequence). DNA of the CDR3: TGTGCCAGCAGCGCTTACCACCTTCCCGGGACTAGCTCCTACAATGAGCAGTACTTC. As protein: CASSAYHLPGTSSYNEQYF.

This clonotype was seen ten or more times. The V and J genes are TRBV2 and TRBJ1-1; D is uncertain. The germline V gene has CDR1 SNHLY and CDR2 FYNNEI. The CDR3 extends over 14 amino acids. V lost 2 bases, J lost 4 bases, and 11 bases lay in between. The CDR3 DNA reads TGTGCCAGCAGTGAAAACGGGGTCCCCACTGAAGCTTTCTTT. Translation: CASSENGVPTEAFF.

This clonotype was recorded at least ten times. This chain connects TRBV6-1 to TRBJ2-5; D not resolved. V dropped 6 bases and J dropped 5 bases, with 13 bases sitting between them. CDR3 length equals 13 residues. Germline assignment: CDR1 MNHNS and CDR2 SASEGT. The CDR3 is CASSQAAWETQYF. The CDR3 bases are TGTGCCAGCAGCCAGGCTGCGTGGGAGACCCAGTACTTC.